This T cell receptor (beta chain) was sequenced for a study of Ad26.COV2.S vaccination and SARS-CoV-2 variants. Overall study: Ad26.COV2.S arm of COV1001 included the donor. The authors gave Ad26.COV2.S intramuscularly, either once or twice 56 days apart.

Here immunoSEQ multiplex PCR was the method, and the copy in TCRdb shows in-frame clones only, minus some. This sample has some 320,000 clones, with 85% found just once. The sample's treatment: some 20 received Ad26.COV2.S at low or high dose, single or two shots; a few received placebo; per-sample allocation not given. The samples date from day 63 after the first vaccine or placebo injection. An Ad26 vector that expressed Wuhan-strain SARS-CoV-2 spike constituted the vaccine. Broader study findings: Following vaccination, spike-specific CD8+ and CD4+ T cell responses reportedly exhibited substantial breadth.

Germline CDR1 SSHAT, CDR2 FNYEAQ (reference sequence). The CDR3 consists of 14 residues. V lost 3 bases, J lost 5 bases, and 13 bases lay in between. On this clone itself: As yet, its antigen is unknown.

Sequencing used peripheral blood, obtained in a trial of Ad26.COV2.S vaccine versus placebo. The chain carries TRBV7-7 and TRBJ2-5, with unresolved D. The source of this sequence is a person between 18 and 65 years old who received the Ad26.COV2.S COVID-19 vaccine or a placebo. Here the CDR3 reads CASSLRFGLETQYF. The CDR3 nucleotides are TGTGCCAGCAGCTTGCGATTCGGATTGGAGACCCAGTACTTC.